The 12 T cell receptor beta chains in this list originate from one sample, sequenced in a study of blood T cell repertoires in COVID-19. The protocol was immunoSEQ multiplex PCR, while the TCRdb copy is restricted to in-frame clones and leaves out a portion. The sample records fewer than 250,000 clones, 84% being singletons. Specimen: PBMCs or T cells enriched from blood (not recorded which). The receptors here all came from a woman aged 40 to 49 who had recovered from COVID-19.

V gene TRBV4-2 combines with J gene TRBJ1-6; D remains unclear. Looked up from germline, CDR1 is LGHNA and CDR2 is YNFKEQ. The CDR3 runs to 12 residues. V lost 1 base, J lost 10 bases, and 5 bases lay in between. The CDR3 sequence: CASSQGSSPLHF. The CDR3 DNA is TGTGCCAGCAGCCAAGGAAGCTCACCCCTCCACTTT.

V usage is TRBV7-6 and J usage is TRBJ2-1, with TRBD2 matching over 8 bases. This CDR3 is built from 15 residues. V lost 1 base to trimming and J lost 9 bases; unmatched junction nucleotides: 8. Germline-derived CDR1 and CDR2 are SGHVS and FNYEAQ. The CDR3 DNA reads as TGTGCCAGCAGCTTAGGGAGCGGGAGTGGGGGTGAGCAGTTCTTC. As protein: CASSLGSGSGGEQFF.

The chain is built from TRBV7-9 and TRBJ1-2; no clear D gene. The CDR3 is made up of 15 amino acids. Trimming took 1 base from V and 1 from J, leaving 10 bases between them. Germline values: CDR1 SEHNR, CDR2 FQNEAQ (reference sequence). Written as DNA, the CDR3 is TGTGCCAGCAGCTTAGTGTACAGCAATAACTATGGCTACACCTTC. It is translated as CASSLVYSNNYGYTF.

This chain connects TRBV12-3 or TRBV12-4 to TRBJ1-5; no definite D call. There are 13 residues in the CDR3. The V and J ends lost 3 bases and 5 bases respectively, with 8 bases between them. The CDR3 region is CASSFGPDQPQHF. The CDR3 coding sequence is TGTGCCAGCAGTTTTGGGCCGGATCAGCCCCAGCATTTT.

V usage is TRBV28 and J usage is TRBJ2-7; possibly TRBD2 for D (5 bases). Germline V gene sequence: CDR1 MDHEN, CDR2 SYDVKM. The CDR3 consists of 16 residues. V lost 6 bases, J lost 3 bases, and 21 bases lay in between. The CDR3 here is CASSPLGADHGYEQYF. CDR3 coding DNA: TGTGCCAGCAGCCCTCTGGGAGCTGACCATGGCTACGAGCAGTACTTC.

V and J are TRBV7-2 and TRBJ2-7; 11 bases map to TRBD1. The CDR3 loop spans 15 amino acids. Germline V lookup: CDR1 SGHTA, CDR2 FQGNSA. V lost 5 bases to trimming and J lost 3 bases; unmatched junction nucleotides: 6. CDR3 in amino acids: CASSDLGTGGYEQYF. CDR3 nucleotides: TGTGCCAGCAGCGATCTCGGGACAGGGGGCTACGAGCAGTACTTC.

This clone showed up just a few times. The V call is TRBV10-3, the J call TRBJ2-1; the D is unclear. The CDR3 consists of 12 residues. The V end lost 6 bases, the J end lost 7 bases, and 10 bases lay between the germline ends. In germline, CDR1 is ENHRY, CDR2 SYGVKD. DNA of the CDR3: TGTGCCATCAGCCACGTAGAGAATGAGCAGTTCTTC. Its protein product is CAISHVENEQFF.

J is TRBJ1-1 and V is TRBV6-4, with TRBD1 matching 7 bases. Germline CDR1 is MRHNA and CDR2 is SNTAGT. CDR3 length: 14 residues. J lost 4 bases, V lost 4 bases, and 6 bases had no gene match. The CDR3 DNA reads TGTGCCAGCAGTGTCGACAGGGCGAGCACTGAAGCTTTCTTT. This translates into CASSVDRASTEAFF.

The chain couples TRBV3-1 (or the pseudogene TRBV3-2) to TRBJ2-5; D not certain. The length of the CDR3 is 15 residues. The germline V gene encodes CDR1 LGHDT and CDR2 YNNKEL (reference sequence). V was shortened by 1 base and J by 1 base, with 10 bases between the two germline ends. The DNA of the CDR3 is TGTGCCAGCAGCCAAGGTAGCTGGATCCAAGAGACCCAGTACTTC. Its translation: CASSQGSWIQETQYF.

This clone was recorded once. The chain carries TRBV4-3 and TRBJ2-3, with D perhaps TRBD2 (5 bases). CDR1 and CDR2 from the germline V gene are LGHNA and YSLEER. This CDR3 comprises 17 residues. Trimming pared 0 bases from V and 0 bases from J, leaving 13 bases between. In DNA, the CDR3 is TGCGCCAGCAGCCAAGATGGGCTAGCAGGTAGCACAGATACGCAGTATTTT. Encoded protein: CASSQDGLAGSTDTQYF.

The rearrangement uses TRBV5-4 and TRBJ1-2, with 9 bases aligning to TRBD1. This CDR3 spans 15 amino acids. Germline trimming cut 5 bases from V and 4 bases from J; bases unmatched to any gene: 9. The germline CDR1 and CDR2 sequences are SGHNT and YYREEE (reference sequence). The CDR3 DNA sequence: TGTGCCAGCAGGGAGGGGGACAGGGTCGGCTATGGCTACACCTTC. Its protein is CASREGDRVGYGYTF.

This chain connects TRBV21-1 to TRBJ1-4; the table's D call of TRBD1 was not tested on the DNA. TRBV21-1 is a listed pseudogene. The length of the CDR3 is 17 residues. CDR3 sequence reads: CASSTRDRGLANEKLFF. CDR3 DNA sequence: TGTGCCAGCAGCACCCGGGACAGGGGTTTAGCTAATGAAAAACTGTTTTTT.